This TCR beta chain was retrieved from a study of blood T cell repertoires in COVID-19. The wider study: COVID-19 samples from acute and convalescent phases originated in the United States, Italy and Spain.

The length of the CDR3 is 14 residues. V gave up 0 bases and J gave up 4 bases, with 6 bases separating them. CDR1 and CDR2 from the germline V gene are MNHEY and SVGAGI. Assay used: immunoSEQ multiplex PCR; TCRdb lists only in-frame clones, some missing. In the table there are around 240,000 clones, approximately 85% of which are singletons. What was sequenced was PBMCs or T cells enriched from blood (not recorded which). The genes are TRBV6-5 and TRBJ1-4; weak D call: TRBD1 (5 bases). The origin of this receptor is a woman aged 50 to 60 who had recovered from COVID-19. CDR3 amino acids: CASSYSTVNEKLFF. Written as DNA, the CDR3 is TGTGCCAGCAGTTACTCGACAGTTAATGAAAAACTGTTTTTT.